This TCR beta chain was sequenced during a study of cytomegalovirus exposure and HLA in healthy donors. Findings and caveats of the study: Reportedly, a later analysis found an Asian-associated ancestry cluster had fewer N-insertions than the roughly 670-donor mean. Productive status was seen about 90% or about 30% of the time for most TCR beta V segments in an earlier analysis.

Use of 60 Vbeta and 13 Jbeta primers characterized the PCR. Data came from immunoSEQ multiplex PCR; TCRdb stores just in-frame clones and leaves some out. The sample shows about 150,000 clones, roughly 80% of them seen only once. Of note for this clone: Its cognate antigen is unknown.

Between the trimmed V and J ends, which lost 3 bases and 0 bases, there was a span of 4 bases. The CDR3 runs 13 residues. From germline, CDR1 is SEHNR and CDR2 FQNEAQ (reference sequence). This receptor was taken from a male donor in good health and CMV-seronegative. The specimen sequenced was PBMCs. The chain employs TRBV7-9 and TRBJ2-3; D is undetermined. The CDR3 DNA is TGTGCCAGCAGCTTTCCTAGCACAGATACGCAGTATTTT. Its translation: CASSFPSTDTQYF.